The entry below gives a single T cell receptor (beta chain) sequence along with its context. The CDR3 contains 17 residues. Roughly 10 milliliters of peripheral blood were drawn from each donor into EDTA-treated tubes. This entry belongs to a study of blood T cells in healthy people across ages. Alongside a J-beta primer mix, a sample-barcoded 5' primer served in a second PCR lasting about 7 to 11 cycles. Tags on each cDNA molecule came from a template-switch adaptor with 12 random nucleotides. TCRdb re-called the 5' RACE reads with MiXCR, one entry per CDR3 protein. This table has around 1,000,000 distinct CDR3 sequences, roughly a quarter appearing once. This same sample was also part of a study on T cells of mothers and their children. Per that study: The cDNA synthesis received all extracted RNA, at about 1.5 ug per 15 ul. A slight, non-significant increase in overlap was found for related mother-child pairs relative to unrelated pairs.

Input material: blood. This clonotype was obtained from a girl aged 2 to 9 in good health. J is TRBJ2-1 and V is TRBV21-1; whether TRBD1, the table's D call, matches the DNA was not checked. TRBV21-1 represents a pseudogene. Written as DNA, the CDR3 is TGTGCCAGCAGCCCCCCCCGGGACGGTGACTCCTACAATGAGCAGTTCTTC. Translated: CASSPPRDGDSYNEQFF.